Following are 2 T cell receptor beta chains from one sample sequenced in a study of shared clonotypes between healthy human individuals. Generated by immunoSEQ multiplex PCR, the TCRdb table keeps only in-frame clones and is missing some. The sample holds about a million clones; 70% to 80% are singletons and the top ten take about 0.89%. Sample: memory CD4+ T cells from PBMCs. Subset given: CD45RA-negative fraction. The receptors stem from a young man in good health. Some clones in this sample may be carry-over from other donors' samples.

The chain uses TRBV15 and TRBJ1-2, with 7 bases lining up with TRBD1. This CDR3 has 14 residues. Germline assignment: CDR1 LNHNV and CDR2 YYDKDF (reference sequence). J gave up 7 bases and V 2 bases, and 7 bases lay outside the gene matches. CDR3 sequence reads: CATSRRQGSIGYTF. The CDR3 DNA reads TGTGCCACCAGCAGAAGACAGGGTTCGATTGGCTACACCTTC.

This clone appeared a few times. Other nucleotide sequences from this sample produce the same CDR3. The chain couples TRBV30 to TRBJ1-2; 8 nucleotides agree with TRBD1. The CDR3 consists of 13 residues. V lost 5 bases, J lost 0 bases, and 2 bases stayed unmatched. From germline, CDR1 is GTSNPN and CDR2 SVGIG (reference sequence). The CDR3 region has the DNA TGTGCCTGGGGGGACAGGACTAACTATGGCTACACCTTC. Its protein is CAWGDRTNYGYTF.